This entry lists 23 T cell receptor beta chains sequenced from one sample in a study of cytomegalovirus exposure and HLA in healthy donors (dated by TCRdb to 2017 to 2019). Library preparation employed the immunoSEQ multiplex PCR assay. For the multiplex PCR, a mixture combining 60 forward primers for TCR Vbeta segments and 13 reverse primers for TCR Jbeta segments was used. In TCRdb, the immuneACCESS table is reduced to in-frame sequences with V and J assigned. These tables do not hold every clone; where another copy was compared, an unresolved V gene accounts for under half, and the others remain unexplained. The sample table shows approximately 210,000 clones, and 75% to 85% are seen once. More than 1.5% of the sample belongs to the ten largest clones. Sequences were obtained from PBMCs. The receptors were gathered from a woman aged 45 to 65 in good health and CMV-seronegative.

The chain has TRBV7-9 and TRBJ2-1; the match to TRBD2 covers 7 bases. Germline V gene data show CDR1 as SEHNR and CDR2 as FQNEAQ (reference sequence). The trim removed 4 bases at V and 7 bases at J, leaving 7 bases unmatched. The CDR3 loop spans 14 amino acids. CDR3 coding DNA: TGTGCCAGCAGCTCGGGGGGAGGGGATAATGAGCAGTTCTTC. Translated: CASSSGGGDNEQFF.

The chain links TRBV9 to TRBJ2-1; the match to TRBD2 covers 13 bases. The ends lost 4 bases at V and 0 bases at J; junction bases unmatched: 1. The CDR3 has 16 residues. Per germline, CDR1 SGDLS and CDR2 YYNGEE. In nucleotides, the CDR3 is TGTGCCAGCAGCAGGACTAGCGGGAGCTCCTACAATGAGCAGTTCTTC. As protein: CASSRTSGSSYNEQFF.

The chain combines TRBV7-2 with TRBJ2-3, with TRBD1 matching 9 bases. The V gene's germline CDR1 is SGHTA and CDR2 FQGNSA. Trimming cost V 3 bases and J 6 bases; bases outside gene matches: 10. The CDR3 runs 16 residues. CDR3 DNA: TGTGCCAGCAGCTTGGGGACAGGGACTATCGCGGATACGCAGTATTTT. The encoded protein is CASSLGTGTIADTQYF.

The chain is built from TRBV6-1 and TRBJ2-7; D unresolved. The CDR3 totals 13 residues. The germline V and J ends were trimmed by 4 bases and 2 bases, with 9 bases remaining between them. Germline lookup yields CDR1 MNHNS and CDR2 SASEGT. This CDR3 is CASSGSVTYEQYF. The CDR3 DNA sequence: TGTGCCAGCAGTGGATCAGTTACCTACGAGCAGTACTTC.

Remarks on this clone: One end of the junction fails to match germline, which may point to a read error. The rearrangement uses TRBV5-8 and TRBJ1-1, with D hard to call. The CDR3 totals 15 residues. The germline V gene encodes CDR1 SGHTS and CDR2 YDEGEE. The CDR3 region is CASSSLYRLNTEVFF. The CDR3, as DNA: TGTGCCAGCAGCTCACTCTACAGATTGAACACTGAAGTTTTCTTT.

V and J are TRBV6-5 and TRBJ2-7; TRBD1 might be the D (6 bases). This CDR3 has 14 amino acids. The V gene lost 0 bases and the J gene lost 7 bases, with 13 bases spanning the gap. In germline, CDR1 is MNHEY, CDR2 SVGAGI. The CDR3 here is CASSYSTGTWEQYF. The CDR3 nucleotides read TGTGCCAGCAGTTACTCCACAGGGACCTGGGAGCAGTACTTC.

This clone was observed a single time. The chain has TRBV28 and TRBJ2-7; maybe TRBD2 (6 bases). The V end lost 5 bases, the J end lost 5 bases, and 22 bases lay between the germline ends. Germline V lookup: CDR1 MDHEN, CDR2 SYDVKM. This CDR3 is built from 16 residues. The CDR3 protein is CASSPGGVVKRNEQYF. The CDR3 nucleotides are TGTGCCAGCAGTCCGGGCGGGGTTGTAAAGAGGAACGAGCAGTACTTC.

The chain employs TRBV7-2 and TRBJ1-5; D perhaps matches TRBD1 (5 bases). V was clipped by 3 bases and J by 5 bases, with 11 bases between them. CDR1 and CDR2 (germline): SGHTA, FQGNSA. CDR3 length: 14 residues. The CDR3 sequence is CASSLPGRDQPQHF. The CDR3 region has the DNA TGTGCCAGCAGCTTGCCAGGGAGGGATCAGCCCCAGCATTTT.

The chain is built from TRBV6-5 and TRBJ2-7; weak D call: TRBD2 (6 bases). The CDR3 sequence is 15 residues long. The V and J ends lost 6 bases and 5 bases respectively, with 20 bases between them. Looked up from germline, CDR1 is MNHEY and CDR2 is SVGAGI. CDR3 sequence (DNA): TGTGCCAGCAGCCCCGGCGGGACCGCGGGGAACGAGCAGTACTTC. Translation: CASSPGGTAGNEQYF.

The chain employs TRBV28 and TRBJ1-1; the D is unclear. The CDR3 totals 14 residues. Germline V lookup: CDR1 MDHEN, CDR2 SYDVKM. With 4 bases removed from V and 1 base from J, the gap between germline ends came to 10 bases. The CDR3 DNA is TGTGCCAGCAGTTCTCCCCCAGGGAACACTGAAGCTTTCTTT. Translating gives CASSSPPGNTEAFF.

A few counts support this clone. CDR3 sequence reads: CASSPSSGANVLTF. The DNA of the CDR3 is TGCGCCAGCAGCCCGAGCTCTGGGGCCAACGTCCTGACTTTC. The V call is TRBV5-1, the J call TRBJ2-6; D ambiguous. The length of the CDR3 is 14 residues. Between the trimmed V and J ends, which lost 4 bases and 0 bases, there was a span of 5 bases. Germline V gene sequence: CDR1 SGHRS, CDR2 YFSETQ.

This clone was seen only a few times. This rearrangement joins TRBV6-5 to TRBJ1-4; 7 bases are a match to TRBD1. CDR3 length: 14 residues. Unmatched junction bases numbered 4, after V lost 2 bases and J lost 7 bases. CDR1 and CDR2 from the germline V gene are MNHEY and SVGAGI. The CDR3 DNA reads TGTGCCAGCAGTTACGGCAGGGGGTTTGAAAAACTGTTTTTT. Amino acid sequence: CASSYGRGFEKLFF.

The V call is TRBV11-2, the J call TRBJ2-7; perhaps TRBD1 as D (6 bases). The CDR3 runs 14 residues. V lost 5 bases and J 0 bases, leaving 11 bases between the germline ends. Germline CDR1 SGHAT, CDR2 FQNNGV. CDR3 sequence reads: CASSPGQRSYEQYF. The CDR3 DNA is TGTGCCAGCAGCCCGGGACAACGCTCCTACGAGCAGTACTTC.

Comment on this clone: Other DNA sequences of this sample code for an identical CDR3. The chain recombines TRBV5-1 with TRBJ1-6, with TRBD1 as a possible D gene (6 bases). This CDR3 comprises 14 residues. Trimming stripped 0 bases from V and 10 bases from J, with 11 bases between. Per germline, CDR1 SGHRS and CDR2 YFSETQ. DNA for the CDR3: TGCGCCAGCAGCTTGGAGGGGGAAGGGTCACCCCTCCACTTT. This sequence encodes CASSLEGEGSPLHF.

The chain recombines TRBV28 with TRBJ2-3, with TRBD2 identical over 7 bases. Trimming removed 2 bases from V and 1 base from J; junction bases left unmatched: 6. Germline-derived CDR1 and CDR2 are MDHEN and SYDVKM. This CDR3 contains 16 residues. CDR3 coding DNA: TGTGCCAGCAGTTTAGCGGGAGCCTTTGGCACAGATACGCAGTATTTT. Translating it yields CASSLAGAFGTDTQYF.

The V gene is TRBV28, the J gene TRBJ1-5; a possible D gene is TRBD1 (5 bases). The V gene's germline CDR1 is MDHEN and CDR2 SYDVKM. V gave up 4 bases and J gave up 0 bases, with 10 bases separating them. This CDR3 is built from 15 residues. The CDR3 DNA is TGTGCCAGCAGTTGGACACCGAATAGCAATCAGCCCCAGCATTTT. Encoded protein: CASSWTPNSNQPQHF.

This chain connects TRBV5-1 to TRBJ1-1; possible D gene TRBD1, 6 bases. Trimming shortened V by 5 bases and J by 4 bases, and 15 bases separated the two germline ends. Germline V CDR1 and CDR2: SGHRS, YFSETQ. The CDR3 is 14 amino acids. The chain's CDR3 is CASSLLQGFTEAFF. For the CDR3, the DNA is TGCGCCAGCAGTCTTTTACAGGGCTTCACTGAAGCTTTCTTT.

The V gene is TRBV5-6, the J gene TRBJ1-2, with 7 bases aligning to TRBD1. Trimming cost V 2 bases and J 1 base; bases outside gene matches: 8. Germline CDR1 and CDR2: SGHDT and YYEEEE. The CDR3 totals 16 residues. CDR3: CASSFLGQGVNYGYTF. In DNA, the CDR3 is TGTGCCAGCAGCTTTCTTGGCCAGGGGGTTAACTATGGCTACACCTTC.

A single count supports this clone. CDR3 protein: CASSGTSAGGPGNEQFF. The CDR3 nucleotides are TGTGCCAGCAGCGGCACCTCTGCGGGAGGGCCGGGGAATGAGCAGTTCTTC. The V gene is TRBV5-4, the J gene TRBJ2-1; TRBD2 aligns across 9 bases. CDR1 and CDR2 (germline): SGHNT, YYREEE (reference sequence). V lost 4 bases, J lost 7 bases, and 15 bases stayed unmatched. This CDR3 is 17 amino acids long. The full variable domain, in which reference TRBV5-4 and TRBJ2-1 provide the parts outside the CDR3, is ETGVTQSPTHLIKTRGQQVTLRCSSQSGHNTVSWYQQALGQGPQFIFQYYREEENGRGNFPPRFSGLQFPNYSSELNVNALELDDSALYLCASSGTSAGGPGNEQFFGPGTRLTVL.

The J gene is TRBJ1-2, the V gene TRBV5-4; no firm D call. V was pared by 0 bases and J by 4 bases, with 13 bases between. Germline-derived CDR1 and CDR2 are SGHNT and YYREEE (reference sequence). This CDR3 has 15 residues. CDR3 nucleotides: TGTGCCAGCAGCTTGGCCTCAACTGTCCCCTATGGCTACACCTTC. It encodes CASSLASTVPYGYTF.

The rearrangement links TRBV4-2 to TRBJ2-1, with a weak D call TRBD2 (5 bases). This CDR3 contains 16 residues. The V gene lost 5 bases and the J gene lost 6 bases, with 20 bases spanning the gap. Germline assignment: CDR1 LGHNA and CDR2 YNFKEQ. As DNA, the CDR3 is TGTGCCAGCAGCGTACTTGGAGGAGTCGGGGTCAATGAGCAGTTCTTC. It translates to CASSVLGGVGVNEQFF.

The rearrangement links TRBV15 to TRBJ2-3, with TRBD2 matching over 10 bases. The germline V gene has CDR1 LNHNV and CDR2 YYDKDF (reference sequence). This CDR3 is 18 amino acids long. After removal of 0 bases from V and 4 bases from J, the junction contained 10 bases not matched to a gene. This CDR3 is CATSRDQGTSVGADTQYF. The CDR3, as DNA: TGTGCCACCAGCAGAGATCAAGGGACTAGCGTCGGTGCAGATACGCAGTATTTT. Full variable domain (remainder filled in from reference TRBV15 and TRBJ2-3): DAMVIQNPRYQVTQFGKPVTLSCSQTLNHNVMYWYQQKSSQAPKLLFHYYDKDFNNEADTPDNFQSRRPNTSFCFLDIRSPGLGDTAMYLCATSRDQGTSVGADTQYFGPGTRLTVL.

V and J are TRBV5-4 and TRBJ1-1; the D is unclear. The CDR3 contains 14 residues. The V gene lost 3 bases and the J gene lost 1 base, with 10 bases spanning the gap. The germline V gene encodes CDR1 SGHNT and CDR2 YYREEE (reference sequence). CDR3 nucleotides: TGTGCCAGCAGCTCTATCGGGAAGAACACTGAAGCTTTCTTT. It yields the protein CASSSIGKNTEAFF.